This T cell receptor beta chain appears in the sequencing data of a study of T cell responses to AZD1222 COVID-19 vaccine. Some clones are missing from TCRdb's copy, which holds only in-frame ones; the method was immunoSEQ multiplex PCR. This table has 90,000 to 95,000 clones, more than 70% appearing once. Notes on the study in general: Sampling that yielded the repertoires occurred only after the peak T cell response. Targets within unmutated variant regions were reportedly found for nearly half of spike-specific TCRs.

Concerning this clone itself: Its antigen is currently unknown.

Germline V CDR1 and CDR2: SGHTA, FQGTGA. The CDR3 extends over 15 amino acids. Trimming took 1 base from V and 7 from J, leaving 11 bases between them. The J gene is TRBJ1-6, the V gene TRBV7-3; D not resolved. This TCR was recovered from an adult in good health. The specimen was peripheral blood, collected on day 0 of AZD1222 vaccination. In DNA, the CDR3 is TGTGCCAGCAGCTTAAACGGACGGTTAAATTCACCCCTCCACTTT. Its protein product is CASSLNGRLNSPLHF.